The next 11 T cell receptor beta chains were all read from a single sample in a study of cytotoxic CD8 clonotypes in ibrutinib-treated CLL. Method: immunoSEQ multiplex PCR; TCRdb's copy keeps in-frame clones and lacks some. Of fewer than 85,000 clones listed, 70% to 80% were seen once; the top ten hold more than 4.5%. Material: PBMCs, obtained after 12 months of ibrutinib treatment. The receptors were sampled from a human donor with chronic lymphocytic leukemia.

The DNA for the CDR3 is TGCGCCAGCAGCTTTACTAGCGGGAGCACCGGGGAGCTGTTTTTT. As protein: CASSFTSGSTGELFF. V usage is TRBV5-1 and J usage is TRBJ2-2; TRBD2 matches at 11 bases. Germline-derived CDR1 and CDR2 are SGHRS and YFSETQ. The J segment lost 4 bases and the V segment lost 2 bases, leaving 1 base of the junction unmatched. There are 15 residues in the CDR3.

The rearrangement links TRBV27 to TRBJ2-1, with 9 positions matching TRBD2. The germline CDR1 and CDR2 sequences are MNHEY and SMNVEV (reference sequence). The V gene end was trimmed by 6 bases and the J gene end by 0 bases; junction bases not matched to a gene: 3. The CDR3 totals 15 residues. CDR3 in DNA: TGTGCCAGCAGACGCGGGGGGGGCTCCTACAATGAGCAGTTCTTC. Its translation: CASRRGGGSYNEQFF.

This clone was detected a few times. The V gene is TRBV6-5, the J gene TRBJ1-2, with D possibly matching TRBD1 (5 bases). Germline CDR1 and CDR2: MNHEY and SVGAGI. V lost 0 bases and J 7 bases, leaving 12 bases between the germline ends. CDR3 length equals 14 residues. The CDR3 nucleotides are TGTGCCAGCAGTTACTCGATGGCGCAGGGTGGCTACACCTTC. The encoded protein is CASSYSMAQGGYTF.

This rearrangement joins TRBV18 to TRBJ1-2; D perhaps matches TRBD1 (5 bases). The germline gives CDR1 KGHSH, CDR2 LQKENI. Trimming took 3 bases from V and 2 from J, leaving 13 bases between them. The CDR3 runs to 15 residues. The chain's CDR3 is CASSPGLFRNYGYTF. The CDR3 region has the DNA TGTGCCAGCTCACCGGGGCTGTTCCGCAACTATGGCTACACCTTC.

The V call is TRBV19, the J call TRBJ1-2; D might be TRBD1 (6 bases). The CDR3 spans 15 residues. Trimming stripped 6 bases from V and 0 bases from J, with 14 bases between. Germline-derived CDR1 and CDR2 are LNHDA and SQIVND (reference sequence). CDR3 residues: CASSEQGRANYGYTF. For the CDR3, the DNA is TGTGCCAGTAGCGAGCAGGGGAGAGCTAACTATGGCTACACCTTC.

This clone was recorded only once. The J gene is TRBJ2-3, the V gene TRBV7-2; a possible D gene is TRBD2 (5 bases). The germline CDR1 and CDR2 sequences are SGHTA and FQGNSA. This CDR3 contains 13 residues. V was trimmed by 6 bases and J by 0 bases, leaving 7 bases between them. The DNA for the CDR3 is TGTGCCAGCAGGAGGGCGAGCACAGATACGCAGTATTTT. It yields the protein CASRRASTDTQYF.

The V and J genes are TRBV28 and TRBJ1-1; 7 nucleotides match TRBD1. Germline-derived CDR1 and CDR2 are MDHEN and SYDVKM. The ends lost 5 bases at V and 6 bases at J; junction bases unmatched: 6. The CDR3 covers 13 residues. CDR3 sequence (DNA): TGTGCCAGCAGTCCTCCAGGGGGGCCTGAAGCTTTCTTT. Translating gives CASSPPGGPEAFF.

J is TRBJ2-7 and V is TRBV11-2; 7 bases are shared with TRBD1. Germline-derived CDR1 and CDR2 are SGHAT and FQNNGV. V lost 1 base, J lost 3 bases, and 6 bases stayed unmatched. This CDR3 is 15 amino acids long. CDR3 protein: CASSLAPGGRYEQYF. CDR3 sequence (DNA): TGTGCCAGCAGCTTAGCCCCAGGGGGACGCTACGAGCAGTACTTC.

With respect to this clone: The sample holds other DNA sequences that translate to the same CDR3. CDR3 in amino acids: CASSLGDYNEQFF. DNA of the CDR3: TGTGCCAGCAGCTTAGGAGACTACAATGAGCAGTTCTTC. The rearrangement joins TRBV7-3 to TRBJ2-1, with unresolved D. V lost 2 bases to trimming and J lost 3 bases, with 5 bases between them. The CDR3 length is 13 residues. Germline V lookup: CDR1 SGHTA, CDR2 FQGTGA.

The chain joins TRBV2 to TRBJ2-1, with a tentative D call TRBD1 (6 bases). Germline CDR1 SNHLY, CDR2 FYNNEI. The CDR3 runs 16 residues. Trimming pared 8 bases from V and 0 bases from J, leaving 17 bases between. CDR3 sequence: CASGPRQVSSYNEQFF. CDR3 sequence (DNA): TGTGCCAGCGGCCCACGACAGGTCAGCTCCTACAATGAGCAGTTCTTC.

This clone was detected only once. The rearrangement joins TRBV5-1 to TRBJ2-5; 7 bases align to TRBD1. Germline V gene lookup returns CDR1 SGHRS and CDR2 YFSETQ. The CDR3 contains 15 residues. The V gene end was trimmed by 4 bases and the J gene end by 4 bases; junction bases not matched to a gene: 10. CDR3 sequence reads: CASSPGTVGPETQYF. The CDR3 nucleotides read TGCGCCAGCAGCCCAGGGACAGTGGGGCCAGAGACCCAGTACTTC.